The 18 T cell receptor beta chains presented below share a single source sample, sequenced in a study of cytomegalovirus exposure and HLA in healthy donors. PCR involved 60 Vbeta and 13 Jbeta primers. Libraries were prepared by immunoSEQ multiplex PCR; TCRdb keeps only in-frame clonotypes and omits some of them. The repertoire holds 150,000 to 200,000 clones, with roughly 80% as singletons. Sequenced input: PBMCs. These receptors were taken from a man aged 45-65 years in good health and CMV-seropositive.

The V call is TRBV20-1, the J call TRBJ2-3; D is possibly TRBD1 (5 bases). Deletions cut 4 bases from V and 3 bases from J, with 5 bases between. Germline V gene sequence: CDR1 DFQATT, CDR2 SNEGSKA (reference sequence). This CDR3 is 11 amino acids long. CDR3 sequence (DNA): TGCAGTGCTACAGGGACAGATACGCAGTATTTT. Amino acids: CSATGTDTQYF.

The V and J genes are TRBV27 and TRBJ2-7, with 13 bases lining up with TRBD2. Germline V gene data show CDR1 as MNHEY and CDR2 as SMNVEV (reference sequence). J gave up 2 bases and V 0 bases, and 4 bases lay outside the gene matches. The CDR3 has 17 residues. The CDR3 nucleotides read TGTGCCAGCAGTTTATCTGCGGGACTAGCGGGACCCTACGAGCAGTACTTC. Its protein product is CASSLSAGLAGPYEQYF.

The genes are TRBV19 and TRBJ2-7; perhaps TRBD2 as D (5 bases). Trimming removed 2 bases at V and 6 bases at J, with 14 bases between. Per germline, CDR1 LNHDA and CDR2 SQIVND (reference sequence). This CDR3 comprises 14 residues. Here the CDR3 DNA reads TGTGCCAGTAGTATATTCAGCGGAGTCGGCGAGCAGTACTTC. This encodes CASSIFSGVGEQYF.

J is TRBJ2-5 and V is TRBV5-4; TRBD1 matches 12 bases. After removal of 3 bases from V and 5 bases from J, the junction contained 5 bases not matched to a gene. Germline V gene lookup returns CDR1 SGHNT and CDR2 YYREEE (reference sequence). This CDR3 has 15 amino acids. In DNA form, the CDR3 reads TGTGCCAGCAGCTCCGGGACAGGGGGCTTGGAGACCCAGTACTTC. As protein: CASSSGTGGLETQYF.

The V and J genes are TRBV6-6 and TRBJ2-4, with a possible D match to TRBD1 (5 bases). The CDR3 is 14 amino acids. V lost 3 bases and J lost 3, with 9 bases in between. The germline V gene encodes CDR1 MNHNY and CDR2 SVGAGI (reference sequence). In DNA form, the CDR3 reads TGTGCCAGCAGTTATTCTCAGGGCAAAAACATTCAGTACTTC. Translation gives CASSYSQGKNIQYF.

V is TRBV7-2 and J is TRBJ2-7, with a possible D match to TRBD2 (6 bases). The CDR3 extends over 13 amino acids. CDR1 is SGHTA and CDR2 is FQGNSA in the germline V gene. Trimming removed 1 base from V and 2 bases from J, with 6 bases in between. This CDR3 reads CASSLGRAYEQYF. In DNA, the CDR3 is TGTGCCAGCAGCTTAGGGAGGGCCTACGAGCAGTACTTC.

This chain uses TRBV4-3 with TRBJ2-7; D possibly corresponds to TRBD1 (6 bases). The V end lost 4 bases, the J end lost 5 bases, and 15 bases lay between the germline ends. CDR3 length: 14 residues. Germline V CDR1 and CDR2: LGHNA, YSLEER. Written as DNA, the CDR3 is TGCGCCAGCAGCCCGCGTGACAGGATCGACGAGCAGTACTTC. Translation gives CASSPRDRIDEQYF.

The V call is TRBV5-4, the J call TRBJ2-3; maybe TRBD2 (5 bases). The CDR3 has 14 residues. V gave up 4 bases and J gave up 1 base, with 10 bases separating them. Looked up from germline, CDR1 is SGHNT and CDR2 is YYREEE (reference sequence). The DNA for the CDR3 is TGTGCCAGCAGCCCCTCGCGGGGCACAGATACGCAGTATTTT. Amino acids: CASSPSRGTDTQYF.

V and J are TRBV4-1 and TRBJ2-7; D is perhaps TRBD2 (6 bases). V shed 0 bases and J shed 2 bases, with 14 bases lying between them. From germline, CDR1 is MGHRA and CDR2 YSYEKL. This CDR3 has 16 residues. DNA of the CDR3: TGCGCCAGCAGCCAAGATTTAGGGGACTCCACCTACGAGCAGTACTTC. It specifies CASSQDLGDSTYEQYF.

The rearrangement uses TRBV5-6 and TRBJ2-7; a weak D match, TRBD1 (5 bases). V dropped 4 bases and J dropped 5 bases, with 19 bases sitting between them. CDR3 size: 15 residues. Germline CDR1 is SGHDT and CDR2 is YYEEEE. CDR3: CASSMWTKGLHEQYF. The DNA of the CDR3 is TGTGCCAGCAGCATGTGGACAAAGGGATTACACGAGCAGTACTTC.

The DNA of the CDR3 is TGTGCCAGCAGCGCCGGGACAGGGGGTTTGGACACTGAAGCTTTCTTT. Its translation: CASSAGTGGLDTEAFF. The rearrangement uses TRBV11-2 and TRBJ1-1; TRBD1 matches 11 bases. Looked up from germline, CDR1 is SGHAT and CDR2 is FQNNGV. Trimming cost V 5 bases and J 3 bases; bases outside gene matches: 8. The CDR3 totals 16 residues.

J is TRBJ2-1 and V is TRBV7-9, with D hard to call. Trimming stripped 2 bases from V and 3 bases from J, with 5 bases between. The CDR3 sequence is 13 residues long. Germline lookup yields CDR1 SEHNR and CDR2 FQNEAQ (reference sequence). The CDR3 region is CASSLKSYNEQFF. Written as DNA, the CDR3 is TGTGCCAGCAGCTTAAAGAGCTACAATGAGCAGTTCTTC. The full variable domain, with the rest looked up from reference TRBV7-9 and TRBJ2-1, is DTGVSQNPRHKITKRGQNVTFRCDPISEHNRLYWYRQTLGQGPEFLTYFQNEAQLEKSRLLSDRFSAERPKGSFSTLEIQRTEQGDSAMYLCASSLKSYNEQFFGPGTRLTVL.

V gene TRBV4-1 combines with J gene TRBJ2-5; 9 bases are shared with TRBD2. In germline, CDR1 is MGHRA, CDR2 YSYEKL. The CDR3 has 14 residues. V lost 1 base to trimming and J lost 8 bases; unmatched junction nucleotides: 5. CDR3 region: CASSQVTREGTQYF. The CDR3 DNA follows: TGCGCCAGCAGCCAAGTGACGCGGGAGGGAACCCAGTACTTC.

The V and J genes are TRBV5-1 and TRBJ2-1; TRBD1 matches 8 bases. CDR1 and CDR2 from the germline V gene are SGHRS and YFSETQ. The trim removed 5 bases at V and 5 bases at J, leaving 21 bases unmatched. The CDR3 runs 19 residues. For the CDR3, the DNA is TGCGCCAGCAGTGCTCTTGGACAGGGACTGTTGGGTGCAGACAATGAGCAGTTCTTC. Its translation: CASSALGQGLLGADNEQFF.

J is TRBJ2-7 and V is TRBV7-9; 7 positions match TRBD1. CDR1 and CDR2 from the germline V gene are SEHNR and FQNEAQ (reference sequence). The CDR3 covers 16 residues. V lost 5 bases to trimming and J lost 4 bases; unmatched junction nucleotides: 14. In DNA form, the CDR3 reads TGTGCCAGCAGCCCGAGCCACGGGGACAGCCTATACGAGCAGTACTTC. Encoded protein: CASSPSHGDSLYEQYF.

This clone was observed once. The CDR3 sequence is CASSLLRGRWTEKLFF. The DNA for the CDR3 is TGTGCCAGCAGTTTATTGCGGGGACGTTGGACTGAAAAACTGTTTTTT. The V call is TRBV28, the J call TRBJ1-4; tentative D call: TRBD1 (5 bases). Germline lookup yields CDR1 MDHEN and CDR2 SYDVKM. This CDR3 spans 16 amino acids. Trimming cost V 1 base and J 7 bases, with 16 bases left between them.

The rearrangement uses TRBV27 and TRBJ2-7, with no clear D. This CDR3 has 13 residues. Germline V gene lookup returns CDR1 MNHEY and CDR2 SMNVEV (reference sequence). The V end was cut by 2 bases, the J end by 0 bases, with 5 bases between. CDR3 nucleotide sequence: TGTGCCAGCAGTTTAGTAGACTCCTACGAGCAGTACTTC. This gives the protein CASSLVDSYEQYF.

The V and J genes are TRBV10-3 and TRBJ2-3; the D gene is possibly TRBD1 (6 bases). V lost 6 bases to trimming and J lost 0 bases, with 10 bases between them. The germline gives CDR1 ENHRY, CDR2 SYGVKD. CDR3 size: 14 residues. Written as DNA, the CDR3 is TGTGCCATCAGCCACAGGGATAGCACAGATACGCAGTATTTT. The encoded protein is CAISHRDSTDTQYF.